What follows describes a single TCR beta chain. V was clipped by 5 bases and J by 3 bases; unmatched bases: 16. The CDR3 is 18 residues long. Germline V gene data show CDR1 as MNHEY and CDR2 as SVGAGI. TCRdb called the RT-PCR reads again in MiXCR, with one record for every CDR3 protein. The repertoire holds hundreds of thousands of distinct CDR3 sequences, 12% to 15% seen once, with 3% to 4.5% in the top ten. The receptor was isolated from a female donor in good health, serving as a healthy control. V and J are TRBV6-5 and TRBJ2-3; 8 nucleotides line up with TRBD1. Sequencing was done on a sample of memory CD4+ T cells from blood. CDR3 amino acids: CASSPDRVRGRVTDTQYF. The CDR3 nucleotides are TGTGCCAGCAGTCCGGACAGGGTGAGGGGTCGAGTAACAGATACGCAGTATTTT.